This T cell receptor (beta chain) was recorded in a study of shared clonotypes between healthy human individuals. Study observations and caveats: Clonotypes shared by all four donors outscored non-shared clonotypes in generation probability.

The V end lost 6 bases, the J end lost 0 bases, and 12 bases lay between the germline ends. Germline CDR1 reads SGHTA; CDR2 reads FQGNSA. The CDR3 runs 15 residues. This clone was detected a few times. Its antigen is as yet unknown. Distinct nucleotide sequences in the sample also encode this CDR3. This was a deep-level run. Method: immunoSEQ multiplex PCR; TCRdb's copy keeps in-frame clones and lacks some. The sample records around 720,000 clones, 60% to 75% being singletons. The TCR sequence derives from a woman aged 25 to 39 in good health. The chain has TRBV7-2 and TRBJ2-4; TRBD1 is a possible D gene (5 bases). Source material: memory CD4+ T cells sorted from blood. Subset given: CD45RA-negative fraction. CDR3 amino acids: CASSPTVLAKNIQYF. CDR3 DNA: TGTGCCAGCAGTCCGACAGTACTAGCCAAAAACATTCAGTACTTC.